These 4 T cell receptor beta chains were sequenced from one sample in a study of T-cell reconstitution after alpha-beta-depleted transplantation in children. During its preparation, the TCRbeta library received unique molecular identifiers. Via MiXCR, TCRdb re-called the PCR reads, giving one row per CDR3 protein. Among hundreds of thousands of distinct CDR3 sequences listed, around 13% were seen once. Sequencing was performed on PBMCs, taken before TCRalphabeta/CD19-depleted stem cell transplant. The receptors originated from a girl aged 2 to 9 with congenital amegakaryocytic thrombocytopenia, due to receive a stem cell transplant.

The chain is built from TRBV6-5 and TRBJ1-2; D not resolved. The V gene lost 4 bases and the J gene lost 5 bases, with 11 bases spanning the gap. CDR1 MNHEY and CDR2 SVGAGI come from the germline V gene. CDR3 size: 13 residues. The CDR3 DNA follows: TGTGCCAGCAGTTTGAGAACGGCTTATGGCTACACCTTC. Its translation: CASSLRTAYGYTF.

This clonotype was seen at least ten times. The chain couples TRBV11-2 to TRBJ2-7, with 9 bases matching TRBD1. The CDR3 loop spans 16 amino acids. The J segment lost 4 bases and the V segment lost 1 base, leaving 8 bases of the junction unmatched. The germline gives CDR1 SGHAT, CDR2 FQNNGV. For the CDR3, the DNA is TGTGCCAGCAGCTTAGGGGGTAGGACAGGGGCTTACGAGCAGTACTTC. Translated, it gives CASSLGGRTGAYEQYF. Variable domain in full (rest from reference TRBV11-2 and TRBJ2-7): EAGVAQSPRYKIIEKRQSVAFWCNPISGHATLYWYQQILGQGPKLLIQFQNNGVVDDSQLPKDRFSAERLKGVDSTLKIQPAKLEDSAVYLCASSLGGRTGAYEQYFGPGTRLTVT.

The chain links TRBV30 to TRBJ2-1; D is unclear. CDR3 length equals 13 residues. Per germline, CDR1 GTSNPN and CDR2 SVGIG (reference sequence). The CDR3 reads CACSSSWYNEQFF. CDR3 coding DNA: TGTGCATGTTCCTCAAGCTGGTACAATGAGCAGTTCTTC.

This clonotype was detected many times. The rearrangement uses TRBV28 and TRBJ2-3, with D tentatively TRBD2 (5 bases). Trimming left V 6 bases short and J 6 bases short, with 7 bases between. Germline V gene data show CDR1 as MDHEN and CDR2 as SYDVKM. CDR3 length equals 11 residues. CDR3 in amino acids: CASRRRDTQYF. The CDR3 nucleotides are TGTGCCAGCAGGAGGAGGGATACGCAGTATTTT.